This T cell receptor (beta chain) comes out of a study of brain T cells in children with intractable seizures. Clones were sequenced by immunoSEQ multiplex PCR, and TCRdb holds only the in-frame ones, with some missing. The sample holds some 76,000 clones, 85% to 95% seen once. The sequence derives from a boy in the first two years of life with tuberous sclerosis and intractable seizures. Sequences were derived from peripheral blood, sampled at surgery.

As DNA, the CDR3 is TGTGCCAGCAGCTTATGGGGGAACTCCTCCGGTGGCTACACCTTC. This translates into CASSLWGNSSGGYTF. The rearrangement links TRBV5-4 to TRBJ1-2; perhaps TRBD1 as D (5 bases). The V end lost 2 bases, the J end lost 7 bases, and 18 bases lay between the germline ends. There are 15 residues in the CDR3. The V gene's germline CDR1 is SGHNT and CDR2 YYREEE (reference sequence). Full variable domain (rest looked up from reference TRBV5-4 and TRBJ1-2): ETGVTQSPTHLIKTRGQQVTLRCSSQSGHNTVSWYQQALGQGPQFIFQYYREEENGRGNFPPRFSGLQFPNYSSELNVNALELDDSALYLCASSLWGNSSGGYTFGSGTRLTVV.